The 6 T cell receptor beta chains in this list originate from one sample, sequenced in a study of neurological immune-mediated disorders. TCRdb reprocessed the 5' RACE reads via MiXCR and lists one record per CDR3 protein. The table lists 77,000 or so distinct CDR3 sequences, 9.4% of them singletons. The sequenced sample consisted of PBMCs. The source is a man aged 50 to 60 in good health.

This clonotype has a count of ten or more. Here the CDR3 reads CASRPTASYEQYF. The CDR3 coding sequence is TGTGCCAGCAGGCCGACGGCCTCCTACGAGCAGTACTTC. J is TRBJ2-7 and V is TRBV28; D not resolved. The germline V gene encodes CDR1 MDHEN and CDR2 SYDVKM. Trimming shortened V by 6 bases and J by 0 bases, and 9 bases separated the two germline ends. The CDR3 spans 13 residues.

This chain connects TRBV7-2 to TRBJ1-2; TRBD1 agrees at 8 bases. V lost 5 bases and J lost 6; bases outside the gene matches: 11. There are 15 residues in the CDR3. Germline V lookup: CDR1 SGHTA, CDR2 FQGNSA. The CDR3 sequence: CASSPLPGQVHGYTF. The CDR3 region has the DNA TGTGCCAGCAGCCCCTTACCGGGACAGGTCCATGGCTACACCTTC.

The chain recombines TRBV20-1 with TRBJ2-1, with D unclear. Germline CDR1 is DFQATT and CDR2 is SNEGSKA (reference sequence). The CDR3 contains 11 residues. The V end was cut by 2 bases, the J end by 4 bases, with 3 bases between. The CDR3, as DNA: TGCAGTGCTAGATTTTACAATGAGCAGTTCTTC. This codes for CSARFYNEQFF.

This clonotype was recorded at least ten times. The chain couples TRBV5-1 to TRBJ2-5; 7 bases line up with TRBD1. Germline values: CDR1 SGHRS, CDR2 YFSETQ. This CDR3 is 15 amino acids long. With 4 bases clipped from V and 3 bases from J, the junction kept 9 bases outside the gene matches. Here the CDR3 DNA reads TGCGCCAGCAGCAAAGAAGGGACAGCGGAAGAGACCCAGTACTTC. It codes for CASSKEGTAEETQYF.

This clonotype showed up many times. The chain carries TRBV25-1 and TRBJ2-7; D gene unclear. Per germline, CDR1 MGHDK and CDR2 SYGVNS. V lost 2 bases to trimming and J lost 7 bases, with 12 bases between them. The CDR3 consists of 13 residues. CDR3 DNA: TGTGCCAGCAGTGAAGGCGGAAAAAGGGAGCAGTACTTC. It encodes CASSEGGKREQYF.

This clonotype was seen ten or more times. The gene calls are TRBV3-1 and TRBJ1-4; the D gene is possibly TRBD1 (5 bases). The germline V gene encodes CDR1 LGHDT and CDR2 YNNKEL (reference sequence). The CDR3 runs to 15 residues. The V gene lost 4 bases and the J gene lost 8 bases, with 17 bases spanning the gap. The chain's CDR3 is CASSLRQGLSEKLFF. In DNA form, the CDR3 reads TGTGCCAGCAGCCTCCGGCAGGGCCTAAGCGAAAAACTGTTTTTT. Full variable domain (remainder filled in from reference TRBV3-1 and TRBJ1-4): DTAVSQTPKYLVTQMGNDKSIKCEQNLGHDTMYWYKQDSKKFLKIMFSYNNKELIINETVPNRFSPKSPDKAHLNLHINSLELGDSAVYFCASSLRQGLSEKLFFGSGTQLSVL.